This T cell receptor (beta chain) came from a study of Ad26.COV2.S vaccination and SARS-CoV-2 variants. In the study overall: As a participant in COV1001, the donor was in the Ad26.COV2.S trial arm.

Points from the study as a whole: Vaccine recipients showed a spike-specific TCR breadth that was higher than in placebo recipients.

The treatment denotes: roughly 18 received Ad26.COV2.S at low or high dose, single or two shots; about 5 received placebo; per-sample allocation not given. At day 63 after the first vaccine or placebo injection, samples were drawn. The germline gives CDR1 LNHNV, CDR2 YYDKDF (reference sequence). This CDR3 has 14 amino acids. V was cut by 5 bases and J by 0 bases, with 10 bases left in between. Remarks on this clone: Antigen specificity is unknown.

The assay was immunoSEQ multiplex PCR, and TCRdb's table has in-frame clones only and misses some. The sample includes 410,000 or so clones, over 80% of them seen just once. The specimen was peripheral blood, collected in a trial of Ad26.COV2.S vaccine versus placebo. The V call is TRBV15, the J call TRBJ1-1; D is uncertain. This TCR came from a person aged 18-60 years who received the Ad26.COV2.S COVID-19 vaccine or a placebo. The CDR3 region has the DNA TGTGCCACCAGCCGGAGGGTACTGAACACTGAAGCTTTCTTT. This translates into CATSRRVLNTEAFF. Combining the CDR3 with reference TRBV15 and TRBJ1-1 gives the whole variable domain DAMVIQNPRYQVTQFGKPVTLSCSQTLNHNVMYWYQQKSSQAPKLLFHYYDKDFNNEADTPDNFQSRRPNTSFCFLDIRSPGLGDTAMYLCATSRRVLNTEAFFGQGTRLTVV.